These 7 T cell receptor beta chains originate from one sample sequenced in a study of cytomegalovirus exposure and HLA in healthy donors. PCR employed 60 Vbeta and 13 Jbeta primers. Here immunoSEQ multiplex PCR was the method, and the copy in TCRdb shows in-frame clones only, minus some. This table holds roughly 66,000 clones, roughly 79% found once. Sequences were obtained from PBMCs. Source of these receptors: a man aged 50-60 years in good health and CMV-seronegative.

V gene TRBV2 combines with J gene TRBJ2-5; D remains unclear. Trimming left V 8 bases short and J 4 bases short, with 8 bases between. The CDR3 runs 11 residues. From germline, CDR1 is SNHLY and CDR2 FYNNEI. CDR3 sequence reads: CASGLGETQYF. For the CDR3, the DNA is TGTGCCAGCGGGCTGGGAGAGACCCAGTACTTC.

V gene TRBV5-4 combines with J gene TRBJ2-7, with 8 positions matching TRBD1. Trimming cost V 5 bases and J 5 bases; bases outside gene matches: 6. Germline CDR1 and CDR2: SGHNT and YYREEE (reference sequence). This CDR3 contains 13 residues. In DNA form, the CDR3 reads TGTGCCAGCAGAACAGGGGGTCGGAACGAGCAGTACTTC. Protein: CASRTGGRNEQYF.

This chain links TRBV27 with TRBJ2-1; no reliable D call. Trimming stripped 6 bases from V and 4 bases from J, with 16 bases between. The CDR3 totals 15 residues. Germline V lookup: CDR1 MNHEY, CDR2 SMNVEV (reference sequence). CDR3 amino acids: CASSSDQVRYNEQFF. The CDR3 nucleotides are TGTGCCAGCAGCAGTGATCAAGTCCGATACAATGAGCAGTTCTTC.

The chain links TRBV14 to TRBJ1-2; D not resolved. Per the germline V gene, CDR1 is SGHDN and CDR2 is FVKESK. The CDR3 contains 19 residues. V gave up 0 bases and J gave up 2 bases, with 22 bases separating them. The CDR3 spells CASSQDHPRSKHLNYGYTF. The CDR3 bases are TGTGCCAGCAGCCAAGATCACCCCCGGAGCAAACATCTCAACTATGGCTACACCTTC.

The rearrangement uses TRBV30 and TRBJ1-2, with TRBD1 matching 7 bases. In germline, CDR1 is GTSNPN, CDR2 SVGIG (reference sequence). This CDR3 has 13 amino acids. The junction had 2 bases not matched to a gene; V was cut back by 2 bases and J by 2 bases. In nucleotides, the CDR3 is TGTGCCTGGAGTACACAGGGGAACTATGGCTACACCTTC. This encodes CAWSTQGNYGYTF.

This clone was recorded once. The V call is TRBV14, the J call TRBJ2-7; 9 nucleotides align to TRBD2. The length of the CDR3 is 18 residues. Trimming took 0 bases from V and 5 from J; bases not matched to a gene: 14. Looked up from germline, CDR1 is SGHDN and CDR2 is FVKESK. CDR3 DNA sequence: TGTGCCAGCAGCCAAGAACTTCCGGTTAGCGGGAGTCCCCACGAGCAGTACTTC. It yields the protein CASSQELPVSGSPHEQYF. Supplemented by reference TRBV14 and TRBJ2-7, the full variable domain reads EAGVTQFPSHSVIEKGQTVTLRCDPISGHDNLYWYRRVMGKEIKFLLHFVKESKQDESGMPNNRFLAERTGGTYSTLKVQPAELEDSGVYFCASSQELPVSGSPHEQYFGPGTRLTVT.

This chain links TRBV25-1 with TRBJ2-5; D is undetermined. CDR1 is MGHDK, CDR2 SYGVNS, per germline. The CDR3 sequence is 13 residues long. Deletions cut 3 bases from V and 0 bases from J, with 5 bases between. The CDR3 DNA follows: TGTGCCAGCAGTGAGGCTTACCAAGAGACCCAGTACTTC. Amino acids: CASSEAYQETQYF.